One and the same sample provided the 10 T cell receptor beta chains below, sequenced in a study of T cell responses to AZD1222 COVID-19 vaccine. Profiling relied on immunoSEQ multiplex PCR, and the TCRdb table lists in-frame clones only, not all of them. The profile covers some 80,000 clones, with 88% appearing a single time and more than 8.5% taken by the ten largest. The sequencing here drew on peripheral blood, taken 28 days after the second dose of the MenACWY control vaccine. These receptors originate from an adult who received the MenACWY meningococcal vaccine as a control.

The chain links TRBV19 to TRBJ1-1; D is unresolved. The CDR3 spans 15 residues. Trimming removed 7 bases at V and 0 bases at J, with 15 bases between. From germline, CDR1 is LNHDA and CDR2 SQIVND (reference sequence). The CDR3 DNA follows: TGTGCCAGTATCTCCCGGAGATTAATGAACACTGAAGCTTTCTTT. Protein sequence: CASISRRLMNTEAFF.

The J gene is TRBJ2-7, the V gene TRBV11-2; D is perhaps TRBD1 or TRBD2 (5 bases each). Germline V gene data show CDR1 as SGHAT and CDR2 as FQNNGV. CDR3 length equals 14 residues. V was pared by 8 bases and J by 2 bases, with 16 bases between. In nucleotides, the CDR3 is TGTGCCAGCGGGCTCGGGGAAGGGGCCTACGAGCAGTACTTC. Protein sequence: CASGLGEGAYEQYF.

This clone showed up just once. This chain joins TRBV28 and TRBJ2-1, with a possible D match to TRBD1 (6 bases). Per germline, CDR1 MDHEN and CDR2 SYDVKM. V was shortened by 2 bases and J by 7 bases, with 12 bases between the two germline ends. The CDR3 consists of 14 residues. CDR3 amino acids: CASSLLRGRNEQFF. For the CDR3, the DNA is TGTGCCAGCAGTTTACTCAGGGGTAGGAATGAGCAGTTCTTC.

This clone was seen only a few times. The rearrangement links TRBV7-9 to TRBJ1-1; possibly TRBD1 for D (5 bases). Deletions cut 2 bases from V and 1 base from J, with 8 bases between. CDR3 length: 14 amino acids. Germline V lookup: CDR1 SEHNR, CDR2 FQNEAQ (reference sequence). DNA for the CDR3: TGTGCCAGCAGCTTAACAGGTTCGAACACTGAAGCTTTCTTT. Translation gives CASSLTGSNTEAFF.

The chain joins TRBV28 to TRBJ1-4, with a weak D call TRBD1 (6 bases). CDR1 MDHEN and CDR2 SYDVKM come from the germline V gene. The CDR3 loop spans 15 amino acids. The germline V and J ends were trimmed by 7 bases and 4 bases, with 16 bases remaining between them. DNA of the CDR3: TGTGCCAGCAACGCAGGGGCAGCTTTTAATGAAAAACTGTTTTTT. It translates to CASNAGAAFNEKLFF.

The V and J genes are TRBV5-6 and TRBJ1-5; D gene ambiguous. The CDR3 loop spans 12 amino acids. The germline V gene encodes CDR1 SGHDT and CDR2 YYEEEE. Trimming pared 6 bases from V and 2 bases from J, leaving 6 bases between. The CDR3 sequence: CASNRRNQPQHF. Here the CDR3 DNA reads TGTGCCAGCAACCGGCGCAATCAGCCCCAGCATTTT.

The rearrangement joins TRBV6-5 to TRBJ2-7; D is ambiguous. V was clipped by 2 bases and J by 0 bases, with 8 bases between them. There are 14 residues in the CDR3. The germline CDR1 and CDR2 sequences are MNHEY and SVGAGI. In DNA form, the CDR3 reads TGTGCCAGCAGTTACGGCCCGAGCTCCTACGAGCAGTACTTC. The encoded protein is CASSYGPSSYEQYF.

The genes are TRBV9 and TRBJ1-1, with no clear D. V lost 4 bases and J 3 bases, leaving 19 bases between the germline ends. Germline CDR1 is SGDLS and CDR2 is YYNGEE. The CDR3 is made up of 16 amino acids. The CDR3 coding sequence is TGTGCCAGCAGCACGTACAGCGGCGGTAAGGACACTGAAGCTTTCTTT. Translation gives CASSTYSGGKDTEAFF.

V is TRBV11-3 and J is TRBJ1-6; tentatively, D is TRBD1 (5 bases). Germline V CDR1 and CDR2: SGHNT, YENEEA. CDR3 length equals 14 residues. V lost 1 base and J lost 10, with 11 bases in between. The CDR3 region has the DNA TGTGCCAGCAGCTTAGGACAGCTGGGGTCACCCCTCCACTTT. It is translated as CASSLGQLGSPLHF. The full variable domain, with the rest looked up from reference TRBV11-3 and TRBJ1-6, is EAGVVQSPRYKIIEKKQPVAFWCNPISGHNTLYWYLQNLGQGPELLIRYENEEAVDDSQLPKDRFSAERLKGVDSTLKIQPAELGDSAVYLCASSLGQLGSPLHFGNGTRLTVT.

The chain joins TRBV5-1 to TRBJ1-5; D gene ambiguous. The CDR3 extends over 15 amino acids. Trimming removed 4 bases from V and 0 bases from J, with 11 bases in between. Germline CDR1 is SGHRS and CDR2 is YFSETQ. The CDR3 region is CASSVGGDSNQPQHF. DNA for the CDR3: TGCGCCAGCAGCGTAGGCGGAGATAGCAATCAGCCCCAGCATTTT.